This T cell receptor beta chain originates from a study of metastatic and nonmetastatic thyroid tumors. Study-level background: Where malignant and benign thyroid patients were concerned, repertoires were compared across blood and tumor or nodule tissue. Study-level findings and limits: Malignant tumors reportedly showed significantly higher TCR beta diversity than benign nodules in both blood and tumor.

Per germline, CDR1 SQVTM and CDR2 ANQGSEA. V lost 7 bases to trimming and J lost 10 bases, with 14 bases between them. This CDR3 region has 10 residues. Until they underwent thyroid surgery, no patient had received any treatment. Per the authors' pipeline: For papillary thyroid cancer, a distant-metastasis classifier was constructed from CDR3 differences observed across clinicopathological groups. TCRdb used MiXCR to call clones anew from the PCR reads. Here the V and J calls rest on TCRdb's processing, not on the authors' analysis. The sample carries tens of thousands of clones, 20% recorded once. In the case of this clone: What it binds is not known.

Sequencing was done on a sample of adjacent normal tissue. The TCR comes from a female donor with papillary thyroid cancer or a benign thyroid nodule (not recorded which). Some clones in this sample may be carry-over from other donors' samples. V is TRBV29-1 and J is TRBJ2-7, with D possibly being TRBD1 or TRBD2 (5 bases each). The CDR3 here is CSALRDHQYF. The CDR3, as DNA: TGCAGCGCCCTCCGGGACCACCAGTACTTC.